This T cell receptor (beta chain) was captured by sequencing in a study of blood T cell repertoires in COVID-19. TCRdb's copy holds only in-frame clones and misses some; the assay was immunoSEQ multiplex PCR. The sample carries about 26,000 clones, roughly 90% recorded once. The CDR3 is made up of 16 amino acids. The ends were cut back, 4 bases at V and 3 bases at J, with 17 bases in the middle. Germline CDR1 is MDHEN and CDR2 is SYDVKM. The V gene is TRBV28, the J gene TRBJ2-3; the D gene is possibly TRBD1 (6 bases). Sequenced input: peripheral blood. This receptor was identified in a human donor in a cohort sampled during active COVID-19. The CDR3 spells CASSSPLGGATDTQYF. As DNA, the CDR3 is TGTGCCAGCAGTTCACCCCTTGGGGGCGCGACAGATACGCAGTATTTT. Looking up the rest from reference TRBV28 and TRBJ2-3 gives the full variable domain: DVKVTQSSRYLVKRTGEKVFLECVQDMDHENMFWYRQDPGLGLRLIYFSYDVKMKEKGDIPEGYSVSREKKERFSLILESASTNQTSMYLCASSSPLGGATDTQYFGPGTRLTVL.